A single sample is the source of the 22 T cell receptor beta chains below, sequenced in a study of shared clonotypes between healthy human individuals. TCRdb keeps only in-frame clones here, not all; method: immunoSEQ multiplex PCR. Seen here are around 990,000 clones, 70% to 80% observed once, and the top ten hold approximately 0.9%. Sequencing was performed on memory CD4+ T cells from PBMCs. Subset defined: CD45RA-negative fraction. All receptors derive from a man aged 18 to 30 in good health. Some clones in this sample may be carry-over from other donors' samples.

CDR3 protein: CASSVEGTYGEQYF. The DNA of the CDR3 is TGTGCCAGCAGCGTAGAGGGGACATACGGCGAGCAGTACTTC. This chain uses TRBV9 with TRBJ2-7; a weak D match, TRBD1 (6 bases). The germline CDR1 and CDR2 sequences are SGDLS and YYNGEE. The CDR3 has 14 amino acids. Trimming shortened V by 0 bases and J by 6 bases, and 13 bases separated the two germline ends.

About this clone itself: This likely stems from a read error, as it lies one base from a far larger clone. Other DNA sequences from this sample encode an identical CDR3 as well. The chain joins TRBV11-2 to TRBJ2-2; D perhaps matches TRBD1 (6 bases). The CDR3 sequence is 16 residues long. The V end lost 3 bases, the J end lost 8 bases, and 19 bases lay between the germline ends. Germline V gene lookup returns CDR1 SGHAT and CDR2 FQNNGV. The CDR3 region has the DNA TGTGCCAGCAGCTTCACACCAACAGGGTCGGCAGGGGAGCTGTTTTTT. It is translated as CASSFTPTGSAGELFF.

V and J are TRBV29-1 and TRBJ2-3, with D tentatively TRBD2 (6 bases). The CDR3 is 14 residues long. Trimming removed 4 bases at V and 5 bases at J, with 16 bases between. Per germline, CDR1 SQVTM and CDR2 ANQGSEA. The CDR3 sequence is CSVVSGPHEDTQYF. The CDR3 coding sequence is TGCAGCGTTGTTAGCGGACCACACGAAGATACGCAGTATTTT.

This clone was observed at least ten times. The chain carries TRBV5-6 and TRBJ2-3, with TRBD2 matching 12 bases. CDR3 length: 16 residues. Germline loops: CDR1 SGHDT, CDR2 YYEEEE. V trimming: 3 bases; J trimming: 4 bases; junction bases outside the gene matches: 6. CDR3 bases: TGTGCCAGCAGCTCAGTGACTAGCGGGAGCGCAGATACGCAGTATTTT. Encoded protein: CASSSVTSGSADTQYF.

The rearrangement links TRBV28 to TRBJ2-7; D uncertain. Germline V CDR1 and CDR2: MDHEN, SYDVKM. V was trimmed by 10 bases and J by 0 bases, leaving 13 bases between them. The CDR3 covers 13 residues. CDR3: CATRASSSYEQYF. The CDR3 region has the DNA TGTGCCACCCGGGCTTCCAGCTCCTACGAGCAGTACTTC.

This chain joins TRBV6-5 and TRBJ2-2; D gene unclear. The germline V gene encodes CDR1 MNHEY and CDR2 SVGAGI. The CDR3 has 15 amino acids. The V gene lost 2 bases and the J gene lost 5 bases, with 12 bases spanning the gap. CDR3: CASSYVGLTTGELFF. CDR3 DNA: TGTGCCAGCAGTTACGTTGGTCTGACAACCGGGGAGCTGTTTTTT.

About this clone: Other DNA variants within this sample encode the same CDR3. The J gene is TRBJ2-5, the V gene TRBV18; D is perhaps TRBD2 (6 bases). The CDR3 length is 13 residues. Germline V gene data show CDR1 as KGHSH and CDR2 as LQKENI. Trimming pared 2 bases from V and 5 bases from J, leaving 9 bases between. CDR3 amino acids: CASSPAGGETQYF. The CDR3 coding sequence is TGTGCCAGCTCACCAGCAGGAGGGGAGACCCAGTACTTC.

This clone was seen ten or more times. This chain connects TRBV5-1 to TRBJ2-3; tentatively, D is TRBD1 (6 bases). The V end lost 3 bases, the J end lost 7 bases, and 15 bases lay between the germline ends. The CDR3 consists of 14 residues. Germline CDR1 and CDR2: SGHRS and YFSETQ. The CDR3 here is CASSSRDNPHTQYF. CDR3 bases: TGCGCCAGCAGCTCTCGGGACAATCCCCATACGCAGTATTTT. Drawing the rest from reference TRBV5-1 and TRBJ2-3, the complete variable domain is KAGVTQTPRYLIKTRGQQVTLSCSPISGHRSVSWYQQTPGQGLQFLFEYFSETQRNKGNFPGRFSGRQFSNSRSEMNVSTLELGDSALYLCASSSRDNPHTQYFGPGTRLTVL.

This chain links TRBV19 with TRBJ1-3; D is unresolved. Germline CDR1 is LNHDA and CDR2 is SQIVND (reference sequence). The CDR3 spans 16 residues. Trimming pared 3 bases from V and 1 base from J, leaving 13 bases between. The CDR3 sequence: CASSIRGSQSGNTIYF. For the CDR3, the DNA is TGTGCCAGTAGTATCAGAGGGTCCCAGTCTGGAAACACCATATATTTT.

About this clone: A read error is the likely source, as a far larger clone sits one nucleotide away. The chain links TRBV6-6 to TRBJ2-2, with TRBD1 identical over 7 bases. V lost 4 bases to trimming and J lost 6 bases; unmatched junction nucleotides: 2. The germline gives CDR1 MNHNY, CDR2 SVGAGI (reference sequence). The CDR3 covers 13 residues. The CDR3 spells CASSSQGAGELFF. CDR3 DNA sequence: TGTGCCAGCAGTTCCCAGGGGGCCGGGGAGCTGTTTTTT.

In this sample, this clone turned up once. The gene calls are TRBV11-2 and TRBJ1-1, with 7 positions matching TRBD1. This CDR3 comprises 17 residues. V lost 7 bases and J lost 2; bases outside the gene matches: 16. Germline V gene data show CDR1 as SGHAT and CDR2 as FQNNGV. The CDR3 region is CASTPGYRGGLNTEAFF. CDR3 nucleotide sequence: TGTGCCAGCACCCCGGGTTACAGGGGAGGATTAAACACTGAAGCTTTCTTT.

The gene calls are TRBV6-1 and TRBJ2-1, with a tentative D call TRBD1 (6 bases). This CDR3 region has 14 residues. V was trimmed by 3 bases and J by 3 bases, leaving 9 bases between them. The germline V gene encodes CDR1 MNHNS and CDR2 SASEGT. The CDR3 DNA follows: TGTGCCAGCAGTGACAGGGGCCTCTACAATGAGCAGTTCTTC. Translation gives CASSDRGLYNEQFF.

The chain uses TRBV7-9 and TRBJ2-5; perhaps D is TRBD1 or TRBD2 (6 bases each). Germline V CDR1 and CDR2: SEHNR, FQNEAQ (reference sequence). V was shortened by 5 bases and J by 5 bases, with 15 bases between the two germline ends. The CDR3 consists of 14 residues. As DNA, the CDR3 is TGTGCCAGCAGCCCGGGGGCGCTGGTGGAGACCCAGTACTTC. Translation: CASSPGALVETQYF.

The chain carries TRBV27 and TRBJ2-7; no clear D gene. The germline V gene has CDR1 MNHEY and CDR2 SMNVEV (reference sequence). Between the trimmed V and J ends, which lost 6 bases and 5 bases, there was a span of 14 bases. CDR3 size: 13 residues. The CDR3 is CASRLPGYHEQYF. CDR3 in DNA: TGTGCCAGCAGACTCCCGGGTTACCACGAGCAGTACTTC.

This chain links TRBV30 with TRBJ1-1, with D perhaps TRBD1 (5 bases). The CDR3 has 12 amino acids. V shed 5 bases and J shed 1 base, with 8 bases lying between them. Germline CDR1 GTSNPN, CDR2 SVGIG (reference sequence). The CDR3 sequence is CAWGHSNTEAFF. The DNA for the CDR3 is TGTGCCTGGGGACACTCGAACACTGAAGCTTTCTTT.

This clone was counted once. This chain uses TRBV5-6 with TRBJ2-5; a possible D gene is TRBD1 (6 bases). The CDR3 runs 15 residues. Trimming took 3 bases from V and 1 from J, leaving 13 bases between them. Germline CDR1 is SGHDT and CDR2 is YYEEEE. The chain's CDR3 is CASSSGRGGQETQYF. DNA of the CDR3: TGTGCCAGCAGCTCGGGCCGAGGGGGCCAAGAGACCCAGTACTTC.

The chain uses TRBV11-2 and TRBJ2-5, with 10 bases that match TRBD1. Trimming at V came to 4 bases and at J to 5 bases, leaving 7 bases not matched to a gene. CDR3 length: 15 residues. CDR1 and CDR2 from the germline V gene are SGHAT and FQNNGV. CDR3 residues: CASSWDRGHGETQYF. The DNA of the CDR3 is TGTGCCAGCAGCTGGGACAGGGGACATGGGGAGACCCAGTACTTC.

The chain joins TRBV5-1 to TRBJ1-1; D remains ambiguous. Per the germline V gene, CDR1 is SGHRS and CDR2 is YFSETQ. This CDR3 spans 14 amino acids. V dropped 2 bases and J dropped 11 bases, with 19 bases sitting between them. The CDR3 DNA reads as TGCGCCAGCAGCTTAAACAAAGGCGGGGTCGGGGCTTTCTTT. Amino acid sequence: CASSLNKGGVGAFF.

The chain links TRBV5-1 to TRBJ2-2, with TRBD2 identical over 9 bases. The CDR3 runs 17 residues. J lost 5 bases, V lost 3 bases, and 11 bases had no gene match. CDR1 is SGHRS and CDR2 is YFSETQ in the germline V gene. CDR3 residues: CASSSRVAGVRTGELFF. Written as DNA, the CDR3 is TGCGCCAGCAGCTCCAGAGTAGCGGGAGTAAGGACCGGGGAGCTGTTTTTT.

This chain uses TRBV6-6 with TRBJ2-1; D not certain. The CDR3 runs 12 residues. The V gene's germline CDR1 is MNHNY and CDR2 SVGAGI (reference sequence). The V end was cut by 3 bases, the J end by 10 bases, with 10 bases between. Here the CDR3 reads CASSYVSREQFF. In nucleotides, the CDR3 is TGTGCCAGCAGTTATGTTAGCAGAGAGCAGTTCTTC.

This rearrangement joins TRBV6-6 to TRBJ1-5; the D gene is possibly TRBD1 (6 bases). From germline, CDR1 is MNHNY and CDR2 SVGAGI (reference sequence). Trimming cost V 2 bases and J 7 bases, with 15 bases left between them. The CDR3 sequence is 15 residues long. The CDR3 sequence: CASSYGMQGMQPQHF. As DNA, the CDR3 is TGTGCCAGCAGTTACGGGATGCAGGGGATGCAGCCCCAGCATTTT.

This clone was observed a handful of times. This chain links TRBV5-1 with TRBJ2-5, with 9 positions matching TRBD2. This CDR3 has 14 residues. V was clipped by 4 bases and J by 6 bases; unmatched bases: 7. The germline CDR1 and CDR2 sequences are SGHRS and YFSETQ. The CDR3 nucleotides are TGCGCCAGCAGCACTGGCACTAGCGGGCAGACCCAGTACTTC. Translated: CASSTGTSGQTQYF.